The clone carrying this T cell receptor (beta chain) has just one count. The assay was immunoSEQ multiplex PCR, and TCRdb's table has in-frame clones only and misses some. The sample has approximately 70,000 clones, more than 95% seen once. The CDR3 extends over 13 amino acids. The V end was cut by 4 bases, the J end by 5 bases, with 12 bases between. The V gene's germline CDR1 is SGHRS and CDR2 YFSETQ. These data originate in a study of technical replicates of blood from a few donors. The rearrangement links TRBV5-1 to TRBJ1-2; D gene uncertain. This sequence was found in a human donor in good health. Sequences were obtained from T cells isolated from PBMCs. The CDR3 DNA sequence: TGCGCCAGCAGCCTAGCGGGAGATTATGGCTACACCTTC. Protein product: CASSLAGDYGYTF.